The source of this TCR beta chain is a study of T cells in women clearing cervical HPV infection. For the study at large: Only a few women had HLA typing results available.

immunoSEQ multiplex PCR used an average of around 1,100 ng genomic DNA. Some clones are missing from TCRdb's copy, which holds only in-frame ones; the method was immunoSEQ multiplex PCR. The sample table sets out 35,000 to 45,000 clones. Study-level results: Timing of associations relative to infection is unclear; T-cell subsets were not isolated.

Germline-derived CDR1 and CDR2 are DFQATT and SNEGSKA (reference sequence). This CDR3 region has 16 residues. Losses at the gene ends were 0 bases for V and 2 bases for J; bases not matched to a gene: 6. Details on this clone: Its antigen is unknown. The read ends 3 residues early relative to the CDR3; the germline J gene fills the gap.

This receptor was identified in a woman aged 18 to 69 with a cervical HPV16 infection that either progressed to CIN3+ or cleared (not recorded which). The rearrangement joins TRBV20-1 to TRBJ2-1; TRBD2 aligns across 8 bases. The sequencing sample was made of blood buffy coat. CDR3 sequence reads: CSAREGAGGPYNEQFF. CDR3 DNA (partial): TGCAGTGCTAGAGAGGGGGCGGGGGGCCCCTACAATGAG.